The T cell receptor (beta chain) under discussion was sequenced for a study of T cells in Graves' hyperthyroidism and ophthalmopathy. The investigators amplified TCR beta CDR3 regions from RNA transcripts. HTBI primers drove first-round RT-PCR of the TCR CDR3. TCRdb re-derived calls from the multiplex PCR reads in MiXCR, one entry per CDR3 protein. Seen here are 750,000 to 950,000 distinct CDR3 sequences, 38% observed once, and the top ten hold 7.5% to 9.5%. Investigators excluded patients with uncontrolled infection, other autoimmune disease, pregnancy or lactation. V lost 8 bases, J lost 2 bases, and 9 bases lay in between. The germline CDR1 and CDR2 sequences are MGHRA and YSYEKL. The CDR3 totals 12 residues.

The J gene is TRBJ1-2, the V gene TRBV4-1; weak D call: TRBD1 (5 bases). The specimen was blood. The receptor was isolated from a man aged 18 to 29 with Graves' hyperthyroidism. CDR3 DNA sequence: TGCGCCAGCGGGGCGCCGAACTATGGCTACACCTTC. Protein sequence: CASGAPNYGYTF.